This TCR beta chain was recorded in a study of relationships among human T cell subsets (TCRdb year 2010). Regarding the complete study: The study sequenced eight distinct T cell populations from blood: pan T, CD8 cytotoxic, regulatory, Th1, Th2, naive plus transitional, activated and memory cells. The paper's findings and limits, for the study overall: While more than 60% of CD8+ cytotoxic sequences came from clones with more than 100 reads, the regulatory and Th2 subsets had few clones of that kind. No statistically significant differences in V, D and J usage, CDR3 length or N-nucleotide additions were observed among the seven subsets. A CD4+CD8+ double-positive population could not be ruled out by the bead-based sorting. Substantial sharing of CDR3s among Th1, Th2 and regulatory T cells was interpreted as suggestive of stochastic cell fate choices.

Comment on this clonotype: It has no known antigen specificity. Base qualities are missing; no much larger clone stands one base away.

A distance of 15 bases separates the germline ends of V and J, which lose 5 bases and 7 bases respectively. From the cysteine through the phenylalanine, the CDR3 covers 13 amino acids. The sequence is cut down to CDR3 DNA, 39 bases in frame from base 1. CDR1 is given as GTSNPN and CDR2 as SVGIG, both from the germline V gene (reference sequence). Following the CD25, CD56 and CD294 bead selections, the CD4+CD25-CD294- flow-through was collected as the Th1 cells. Miltenyi superparamagnetic beads coated with subset-specific monoclonal antibodies were used to isolate the T cell subsets. Every T cell population came from peripheral blood. Mononuclear cells were obtained from whole blood by Ficoll separation, and monocytes were then depleted with anti-CD14 microbeads. The isolated cell populations were resuspended in RNAprotect reagent immediately. The method behind the library was multiplex PCR. Sequencer: 454 GS FLX. Semiquantitative ARM-PCR was used to amplify the TCR alpha and beta CDR3 regions from mRNA. In ARM-PCR, tagged nested gene-specific primers were applied first, and communal superprimers then carried out the exponential amplification. Before the first-round PCR products went through the second amplification round, exonuclease was used to remove the nested primers. The amplicons were sequenced on the 454 platform, which can rapidly sequence millions of DNA fragments without cloning bias. A read mappable to both V and J germline segments was defined as an effective read. The authors processed their data as follows. IRmap was used to assign reads to germline V, D and J segments, relying on pyromap, a Smith-Waterman modification adapted to 454 sequencing errors. To filter D-beta assignments, cutoffs were set at the 99th percentile of the alignment scores obtained from simulated random sequences. The amino acids between the conserved V-segment Y[YFLI]C motif and the J-segment [FW]GXGT motif were defined as CDR3. A compound Poisson process model, previously applied to large-scale EST data, was used to estimate repertoire diversity. A procedure for detecting cross-contamination was used to argue that the shared CDR3s did not come from sample contamination. The public sequencing data were trimmed at Q25 with fastp and processed into clonotypes with MiXCR by TCRdb, which kept only in-frame beta chains. Rows are combined by CDR3 protein, so each entry shows the most common genes and DNA. These V and J calls rely on TCRdb rather than the paper's analysis. The sample profile shows 10,000 to 15,000 distinct CDR3 sequences; around two thirds of them were found once. The top ten clones comprise just under 30% of the sample.

This receptor chain uses TRBV30 and TRBJ2-4; the D call is tentative, TRBD1 or TRBD2, as each matches 5 bases. The receptor's source is a man in his forties in good health. The sequenced material came from CD4+ Th1 cells sorted from blood. The sample's cell subset or site label is to be understood as: CD4+CD25-CD294- T helper 1 cells. The sequenced DNA is TGTGCCTGGGGGGCCCTGGGGGACAACATTCAGTACTTC. Translated, it gives CAWGALGDNIQYF.